This entry lists 29 T cell receptor beta chains sequenced from one sample in a study of cytomegalovirus exposure and HLA in healthy donors. PCR used 60 Vbeta primers and 13 Jbeta primers. Assay used: immunoSEQ multiplex PCR; TCRdb lists only in-frame clones, some missing. The repertoire consists of 90,000 to 120,000 clones, with about 75% occurring once and the leading ten covering approximately 4.3%. Sequencing was done on a sample of PBMCs. The receptors originated from a woman between 18 and 30 years old in good health and CMV-seropositive.

The V and J genes are TRBV7-2 and TRBJ2-2; the match to TRBD2 covers 7 bases. Germline CDR1 reads SGHTA; CDR2 reads FQGNSA. V dropped 4 bases and J dropped 0; count of bases not matched to a gene: 2. The CDR3 sequence is 15 residues long. The CDR3 here is CASSSGGANTGELFF. Here the CDR3 DNA reads TGTGCCAGCAGCTCGGGAGGAGCGAACACCGGGGAGCTGTTTTTT.

This clone was counted only a few times. The CDR3 DNA reads as TGTGCCAGCAGTCCTGCTAGCGGACCCTGGACAGATACGCAGTATTTT. Its translation: CASSPASGPWTDTQYF. The J gene is TRBJ2-3, the V gene TRBV28; 7 bases agree with TRBD2. The CDR3 is made up of 16 amino acids. Germline assignment: CDR1 MDHEN and CDR2 SYDVKM. The V gene end was trimmed by 5 bases and the J gene end by 3 bases; junction bases not matched to a gene: 11.

The V and J genes are TRBV28 and TRBJ1-2, with 8 bases that match TRBD1. Germline V gene data show CDR1 as MDHEN and CDR2 as SYDVKM. V lost 5 bases and J lost 7; bases outside the gene matches: 9. CDR3 size: 14 residues. The CDR3 protein is CASSPSGQGSGYTF. CDR3 bases: TGTGCCAGCAGTCCCTCCGGACAGGGCTCTGGCTACACCTTC.

This chain links TRBV6-6 with TRBJ1-2; TRBD1 aligns across 8 bases. Germline loops: CDR1 MNHNY, CDR2 SVGAGI (reference sequence). V shed 6 bases and J 7 bases; nucleotides not matched to a gene: 16. This CDR3 spans 16 amino acids. In nucleotides, the CDR3 is TGTGCCAGCAGCCGGGCCGGGACAGGCGGAATTGGTGGCTACACCTTC. It translates to CASSRAGTGGIGGYTF.

This clone came up a few times. The chain recombines TRBV6-6 with TRBJ2-7, with D perhaps matching TRBD2 (6 bases). The V gene's germline CDR1 is MNHNY and CDR2 SVGAGI (reference sequence). This CDR3 comprises 13 residues. Trimming took 2 bases from V and 3 from J, leaving 8 bases between them. Here the CDR3 DNA reads TGTGCCAGCAGTTACGTGACTAGCTACGAGCAGTACTTC. Translated: CASSYVTSYEQYF.

V usage is TRBV28 and J usage is TRBJ2-7, with D hard to call. CDR1 and CDR2 from the germline V gene are MDHEN and SYDVKM. This CDR3 contains 11 residues. Between the trimmed V and J ends, which lost 2 bases and 4 bases, there was a span of 3 bases. CDR3 DNA: TGTGCCAGCAGTTTAACATACGAGCAGTACTTC. Translated, it gives CASSLTYEQYF.

The V gene is TRBV30, the J gene TRBJ1-2, with D possibly TRBD1 on 5 matching bases. This CDR3 is built from 14 residues. CDR1 GTSNPN and CDR2 SVGIG come from the germline V gene (reference sequence). The germline V and J ends were trimmed by 4 bases and 2 bases, with 14 bases remaining between them. This chain's CDR3 is CAWIKSGRNYGYTF. In nucleotides, the CDR3 is TGTGCCTGGATCAAGTCAGGGAGGAACTATGGCTACACCTTC.

The chain uses TRBV28 and TRBJ1-1, with 10 bases aligning to TRBD1. From germline, CDR1 is MDHEN and CDR2 SYDVKM. Germline trimming cut 6 bases from V and 4 bases from J; bases unmatched to any gene: 8. The length of the CDR3 is 15 residues. The CDR3 coding sequence is TGTGCCAGCAGCCGGACAGGGGGGAGCGTCACTGAAGCTTTCTTT. Translation gives CASSRTGGSVTEAFF.

The CDR3, as DNA: TGTGCCACCAGCAGGGAGGCAGTAAGAGACACCCAGTACTTC. Translating gives CATSREAVRDTQYF. V is TRBV15 and J is TRBJ2-5; tentative D call: TRBD2 (5 bases). The CDR3 is 14 amino acids. Trimming pared 3 bases from V and 8 bases from J, leaving 16 bases between. Per germline, CDR1 LNHNV and CDR2 YYDKDF (reference sequence). Drawing the rest from reference TRBV15 and TRBJ2-5, the complete variable domain is DAMVIQNPRYQVTQFGKPVTLSCSQTLNHNVMYWYQQKSSQAPKLLFHYYDKDFNNEADTPDNFQSRRPNTSFCFLDIRSPGLGDTAMYLCATSREAVRDTQYFGPGTRLLVL.

The J gene is TRBJ1-5, the V gene TRBV30; TRBD1 aligns across 11 bases. With 3 bases clipped from V and 7 bases from J, the junction kept 8 bases outside the gene matches. The germline V gene encodes CDR1 GTSNPN and CDR2 SVGIG (reference sequence). This CDR3 has 15 amino acids. DNA for the CDR3: TGTGCCTGGAGAGCAGGGACAGGGGGATGGCAGCCCCAGCATTTT. Translation: CAWRAGTGGWQPQHF.

Here the CDR3 DNA reads TGTGCCTGGACCGGGGTGTGGGGGACTGTGTCTTTCTTT. As protein: CAWTGVWGTVSFF. The rearrangement joins TRBV30 to TRBJ1-1, with a possible D match to TRBD1 (5 bases). The CDR3 sequence is 13 residues long. Trimming took 4 bases from V and 12 from J, leaving 21 bases between them. Germline V CDR1 and CDR2: GTSNPN, SVGIG (reference sequence). Full variable domain (rest looked up from reference TRBV30 and TRBJ1-1): SQTIHQWPATLVQPVGSPLSLECTVEGTSNPNLYWYRQAAGRGLQLLFYSVGIGQISSEVPQNLSASRPQDRQFILSSKKLLLSDSGFYLCAWTGVWGTVSFFGQGTRLTVV.

The CDR3 nucleotides are TGTGCCAGTACCACTCGCCATATGAACACTGAAGCTTTCTTT. Encoded protein: CASTTRHMNTEAFF. V gene TRBV19 combines with J gene TRBJ1-1, with D unresolved. The V gene lost 7 bases and the J gene lost 0 bases, with 12 bases spanning the gap. The CDR3 is 14 residues long. Germline V gives CDR1 LNHDA, CDR2 SQIVND (reference sequence). Together with reference TRBV19 and TRBJ1-1, the CDR3 gives the full variable domain: DGGITQSPKYLFRKEGQNVTLSCEQNLNHDAMYWYRQDPGQGLRLIYYSQIVNDFQKGDIAEGYSVSREKKESFPLTVTSAQKNPTAFYLCASTTRHMNTEAFFGQGTRLTVV.

This chain links TRBV20-1 with TRBJ1-4; TRBD1 matches at 8 bases. This CDR3 has 11 amino acids. Germline trimming cut 4 bases from V and 8 bases from J; bases unmatched to any gene: 0. The germline CDR1 and CDR2 sequences are DFQATT and SNEGSKA (reference sequence). Here the CDR3 DNA reads TGCAGTGCTAACAGGGGGGAAAAACTGTTTTTT. Translation gives CSANRGEKLFF.

The rearrangement links TRBV4-1 to TRBJ2-7, with D maybe TRBD2 (6 bases). The CDR3 is 20 amino acids. In germline, CDR1 is MGHRA, CDR2 YSYEKL. V lost 0 bases and J lost 1, with 25 bases in between. CDR3 sequence reads: CASSQDPGLASTLPSYEQYF. As DNA, the CDR3 is TGCGCCAGCAGCCAAGATCCGGGGCTAGCGAGCACACTACCTTCCTACGAGCAGTACTTC.

This sequence joins TRBV27 and TRBJ2-5, with a tentative D call TRBD2 (5 bases). The CDR3 totals 16 residues. V lost 1 base to trimming and J lost 2 bases, with 14 bases between them. Germline V gene lookup returns CDR1 MNHEY and CDR2 SMNVEV (reference sequence). The CDR3 protein is CASSLYLTGIQETQYF. DNA for the CDR3: TGTGCCAGCAGTTTATACCTTACCGGGATACAAGAGACCCAGTACTTC.

The chain is built from TRBV5-6 and TRBJ1-2, with 9 positions matching TRBD1. V lost 6 bases to trimming and J lost 6 bases; unmatched junction nucleotides: 12. Germline assignment: CDR1 SGHDT and CDR2 YYEEEE. The CDR3 has 15 amino acids. CDR3 DNA: TGTGCCAGCAACTTCCGGGACAGGGTGATTCATGGCTACACCTTC. Translating gives CASNFRDRVIHGYTF. Together with reference TRBV5-6 and TRBJ1-2, the CDR3 gives the full variable domain: DAGVTQSPTHLIKTRGQQVTLRCSPKSGHDTVSWYQQALGQGPQFIFQYYEEEERQRGNFPDRFSGHQFPNYSSELNVNALLLGDSALYLCASNFRDRVIHGYTFGSGTRLTVV.

This clone occurred a few times. The chain couples TRBV6-4 to TRBJ1-4; D is unresolved. The V end was cut by 2 bases, the J end by 7 bases, with 11 bases between. CDR1 and CDR2 from the germline V gene are MRHNA and SNTAGT. This CDR3 contains 14 residues. The CDR3 region has the DNA TGTGCCAGCAGTGACAGTAGGGAGAGTGAAAAACTGTTTTTT. This sequence encodes CASSDSRESEKLFF.

The V call is TRBV29-1, the J call TRBJ2-7; 8 bases fit TRBD1. Germline loops: CDR1 SQVTM, CDR2 ANQGSEA. V was clipped by 7 bases and J by 3 bases; unmatched bases: 8. The CDR3 loop spans 13 amino acids. The CDR3 DNA reads as TGCAGCGCCGACGTGGGGACAGGCTACGAGCAGTACTTC. Translating it yields CSADVGTGYEQYF.

This clone was observed once. The V and J genes are TRBV7-3 and TRBJ2-7, with TRBD1 matching over 8 bases. J lost 9 bases, V lost 1 base, and 5 bases had no gene match. Germline-derived CDR1 and CDR2 are SGHTA and FQGTGA. The CDR3 runs to 13 residues. CDR3 nucleotide sequence: TGTGCCAGCAGCTTAATCCAGGGGGCGTCGCAGTACTTC. This codes for CASSLIQGASQYF.

The CDR3 loop is CASSLTSGTLYNEQFF. CDR3 DNA sequence: TGTGCCAGCAGTCTGACTAGCGGGACCCTGTACAATGAGCAGTTCTTC. The V gene is TRBV28, the J gene TRBJ2-1, with 11 positions matching TRBD2. V trimming: 5 bases; J trimming: 4 bases; junction bases outside the gene matches: 7. Germline values: CDR1 MDHEN, CDR2 SYDVKM. The CDR3 totals 16 residues.

The V call is TRBV4-1, the J call TRBJ1-1; D is unclear. V lost 3 bases and J lost 4, with 12 bases in between. The CDR3 totals 14 residues. Germline CDR1 reads MGHRA; CDR2 reads YSYEKL. The CDR3 region has the DNA TGCGCCAGCAGCCACATTACGGGGATCACTGAAGCTTTCTTT. Amino acid sequence: CASSHITGITEAFF.

This chain connects TRBV4-3 to TRBJ2-1; no clear D gene. V lost 1 base to trimming and J lost 6 bases, with 10 bases between them. The CDR3 totals 14 residues. Germline V gene lookup returns CDR1 LGHNA and CDR2 YSLEER. Here the CDR3 reads CASSQVSPRNEQFF. The CDR3 nucleotides are TGCGCCAGCAGCCAAGTGAGCCCCCGCAATGAGCAGTTCTTC.

The gene calls are TRBV6-1 and TRBJ2-3; a possible D gene is TRBD2 (5 bases). Germline CDR1 and CDR2: MNHNS and SASEGT. There are 16 residues in the CDR3. The V end was cut by 4 bases, the J end by 0 bases, with 14 bases between. The CDR3 region is CASSGLGADSTDTQYF. The DNA for the CDR3 is TGTGCCAGCAGTGGTCTGGGAGCGGACAGCACAGATACGCAGTATTTT.

The gene calls are TRBV11-3 and TRBJ1-5; 8 bases line up with TRBD1. The J segment lost 7 bases and the V segment lost 5 bases, leaving 4 bases of the junction unmatched. The CDR3 consists of 13 residues. CDR1 is SGHNT, CDR2 YENEEA, per germline. Here the CDR3 DNA reads TGTGCCAGCAGCGCGGACAGGGCCCAGCCCCAGCATTTT. It yields the protein CASSADRAQPQHF.

The CDR3 nucleotides read TGTGCCAGCAGACTTCCCCCGGGCGGGGGCTACACCTTC. Its protein is CASRLPPGGGYTF. The rearrangement uses TRBV7-2 and TRBJ1-2; D gene unclear. The CDR3 covers 13 residues. The V gene's germline CDR1 is SGHTA and CDR2 FQGNSA. Trimming cost V 6 bases and J 8 bases, with 16 bases left between them. Filled out from reference TRBV7-2 and TRBJ1-2, the complete variable domain reads GAGVSQSPSNKVTEKGKDVELRCDPISGHTALYWYRQSLGQGLEFLIYFQGNSAPDKSGLPSDRFSAERTGGSVSTLTIQRTQQEDSAVYLCASRLPPGGGYTFGSGTRLTVV.

The V and J genes are TRBV2 and TRBJ2-7, with a weak D call TRBD1 (6 bases). The CDR3 has 16 amino acids. V lost 6 bases and J 4 bases, leaving 22 bases between the germline ends. Germline V CDR1 and CDR2: SNHLY, FYNNEI. The CDR3 loop is CASRTLLGTKSYEQYF. Here the CDR3 DNA reads TGTGCCAGCAGGACCCTCCTGGGGACAAAGTCGTACGAGCAGTACTTC.

The chain employs TRBV4-3 and TRBJ2-5; TRBD2 aligns across 10 bases. The CDR3 is 17 residues long. CDR1 and CDR2 from the germline V gene are LGHNA and YSLEER. Trimming at V came to 5 bases and at J to 5 bases, leaving 14 bases not matched to a gene. This CDR3 reads CASSVQREGQGGETQYF. CDR3 DNA: TGCGCCAGCAGCGTACAGCGGGAGGGCCAGGGGGGGGAGACCCAGTACTTC.

Concerning this clone itself: At one of its ends the junction is not consistent with the germline gene, which may arise from a read error. Other DNA sequences within the sample encode an identical CDR3. The chain recombines TRBV30 with TRBJ1-1, with D tentatively TRBD1 (6 bases). Germline-derived CDR1 and CDR2 are GTSNPN and SVGIG (reference sequence). This CDR3 has 15 amino acids. The CDR3: CAWSGFGGQNTEAFF. For the CDR3, the DNA is TGTGCCTGGAGTGGTTTCGGGGGGCAGAACACTGAGGCTTTCTTT.

The chain couples TRBV9 to TRBJ2-5; weak D call: TRBD1 (5 bases). The CDR3 spans 16 residues. Germline V gene sequence: CDR1 SGDLS, CDR2 YYNGEE. The V end lost 0 bases, the J end lost 4 bases, and 16 bases lay between the germline ends. The DNA of the CDR3 is TGTGCCAGCAGCGTAGAGGCAGGGTTTATGGCAGAGACCCAGTACTTC. Translation gives CASSVEAGFMAETQYF. Full variable domain (outside the CDR3, taken from reference TRBV9 and TRBJ2-5): DSGVTQTPKHLITATGQRVTLRCSPRSGDLSVYWYQQSLDQGLQFLIQYYNGEERAKGNILERFSAQQFPDLHSELNLSSLELGDSALYFCASSVEAGFMAETQYFGPGTRLLVL.